These T cell receptor beta chains were read from a single sample in a study of regulatory T cells in long-lasting Graves disease. MiXCR, applied by TCRdb to the multiplex PCR reads, yields one record per CDR3 protein. The sample has 370,000 or so distinct CDR3 sequences, 15% to 20% seen once. This sample was also put to use in a study of T cells in Graves' hyperthyroidism and ophthalmopathy.

This specimen was peripheral blood mononuclear cells (PBMCs), taken at new diagnosis, from a patient treated with antithyroid drugs. The receptors come from a woman in her late teens or twenties with Graves disease. The CDR3 runs from the conserved cysteine through the conserved F or W. Each record gives: CDR3 length, clone size, J gene, D gene, V gene, CDR3 DNA, CDR3 protein. D genes are given only for firm matches. A clone size is listed for some rows: how often the clone was seen (once, few, many), or a class if it is expanded.

>13|many|TRBJ2-7|NA|TRBV11-2
TGTGCCAGCAGCTTTCAACCGGTCTACGAGCAGTACTTC
CASSFQPVYEQYF
>14|many|TRBJ2-7|NA|TRBV2
TGTGCCAGCAAGACGGACAGAAGCTCCTACGAGCAGTACTTC
CASKTDRSSYEQYF
>15|few|TRBJ2-7|NA|TRBV15
TGTGCCACCAGCAGAGATCTTAAGGGCCCGTACGAGCAGTACTTC
CATSRDLKGPYEQYF
>15|many|TRBJ1-4|NA|TRBV5-1
TGCGCCAGCAGCTTGGAGGGTGCAACTAATGAAAAACTGTTTTTT
CASSLEGATNEKLFF
>11|NA|TRBJ2-5|TRBD1|TRBV20-1
TGCAGTGCCGACAGGGTTGAGACCCAGTACTTC
CSADRVETQYF
>13|many|TRBJ1-1|NA|TRBV18
TGTGCCAGCTCACCAAGCCAGGGCCCTGAAGCTTTCTTT
CASSPSQGPEAFF
>11|few|TRBJ1-5|NA|TRBV12-3/TRBV12-4
TGTGCCAGCAGTTCTGGTCCGCCCCAGCATTTT
CASSSGPPQHF
>16|few|TRBJ2-2|TRBD2|TRBV7-8
TGTGCCAGCAGCGGGTCGACTAGCGGGAACACCGGGGAGCTGTTTTTT
CASSGSTSGNTGELFF
>15|NA|TRBJ2-7|TRBD1|TRBV15
TGTGCCACCAGCAAAAGGAGACAGGGGAGGAACGAGCAGTACTTC
CATSKRRQGRNEQYF
>12|NA|TRBJ1-2|NA|TRBV28
TGTGCCAGCAGTGCCCCTGGGGGCGGCTACACCTTC
CASSAPGGGYTF
>17|many|TRBJ2-5|TRBD1|TRBV6-1
TGTGCCAGCAGTGATGGGCTCCCGGGGACAGGGAAAGAGACCCAGTACTTC
CASSDGLPGTGKETQYF
>14|NA|TRBJ1-5|NA|TRBV2
TGTGCCAGCAGTCTAGACAGTGTGACGAAGCCCCAGCATTTT
CASSLDSVTKPQHF
>15|many|TRBJ2-7|NA|TRBV6-1
TGTGCCAGCAGTGAAGTGAGTGGGTCGACTGACGAGCAGTACTTC
CASSEVSGSTDEQYF
>16|many|TRBJ2-7|NA|TRBV15
TGTGCCACCAGCAGAGCCGGGACGGCGCCCGTCTACGAGCAGTACTTC
CATSRAGTAPVYEQYF
>15|many|TRBJ1-1|NA|TRBV6-5
TGTGCCAGCAGTTACTTATCAGGGATGTCGACTGAAGCTTTCTTT
CASSYLSGMSTEAFF
>14|many|TRBJ1-5|NA|TRBV2
TGTGCCAGCAGTGAGTTGCGGGGGAATCAGCCCCAGCATTTT
CASSELRGNQPQHF
>18|NA|TRBJ2-2|NA|TRBV3-1
TGTGCCAGCAGCCAGAGTGTAACGGGACCACCTAACACCGGGGAGCTGTTTTTT
CASSQSVTGPPNTGELFF
>14|many|TRBJ2-5|NA|TRBV5-5
TGTGCCAGCAGCCCCCAGACAGGGAGGGAGACCCAGTACTTC
CASSPQTGRETQYF
>13|NA|TRBJ1-2|NA|TRBV27
TGTGCCAGCAGTTCGGGACCCCAGAAGGGCTACACCTTC
CASSSGPQKGYTF
>15|many|TRBJ1-1|NA|TRBV20-1
TGCAGCGCTAGAGAGGGGTCGGGGGAATGGGCTGAAGCTTTCTTT
CSAREGSGEWAEAFF
>13|many|TRBJ2-5|TRBD2|TRBV3-1
TGTGCCAGCAGCCGAGGGACTAGCGGGCGTGCGGGATTC
CASSRGTSGRAGF
>17|many|TRBJ2-7|TRBD2|TRBV2
TGTGCCAGCAGTTACGACCGGGGAGGGACGGCGACCTACGAGCAGTACTTC
CASSYDRGGTATYEQYF
>17|few|TRBJ1-3|TRBD1|TRBV13
TGTGCCAGCAGCCACGGGGGGACAGCGCACTCTGGAAACACCATATATTTT
CASSHGGTAHSGNTIYF
>14|NA|TRBJ1-5|NA|TRBV19
TGTGCCAGTAGTTGGCAGGCGGTCAATCAGCCCCAGCATTTT
CASSWQAVNQPQHF
>16|many|TRBJ2-7|NA|TRBV5-1
TGTGCCAGCACCCGAACAAGGGGACTCATACCCTACGAGCAGTACTTC
CASTRTRGLIPYEQYF
>14|many|TRBJ2-5|TRBD2|TRBV2
TGTGCCAGCACCTCAAGCGGGGGGTGGGAGACCCAGTACTTC
CASTSSGGWETQYF
>14|many|TRBJ2-7|TRBD1|TRBV10-3
TGTGCCATCAGATTTTCCGGGACAGGGAGCGAGCAGTACTTC
CAIRFSGTGSEQYF
>15|many|TRBJ2-6|NA|TRBV7-9
TGTGCCAGCAAGCAAGACCTCTCTGGGGCCAACGTCCTGACTTTC
CASKQDLSGANVLTF
>13|many|TRBJ2-1|TRBD2|TRBV9
TGTGCCAGCAGTAAGACTAGCGGTAATGAGCAGTTCTTC
CASSKTSGNEQFF